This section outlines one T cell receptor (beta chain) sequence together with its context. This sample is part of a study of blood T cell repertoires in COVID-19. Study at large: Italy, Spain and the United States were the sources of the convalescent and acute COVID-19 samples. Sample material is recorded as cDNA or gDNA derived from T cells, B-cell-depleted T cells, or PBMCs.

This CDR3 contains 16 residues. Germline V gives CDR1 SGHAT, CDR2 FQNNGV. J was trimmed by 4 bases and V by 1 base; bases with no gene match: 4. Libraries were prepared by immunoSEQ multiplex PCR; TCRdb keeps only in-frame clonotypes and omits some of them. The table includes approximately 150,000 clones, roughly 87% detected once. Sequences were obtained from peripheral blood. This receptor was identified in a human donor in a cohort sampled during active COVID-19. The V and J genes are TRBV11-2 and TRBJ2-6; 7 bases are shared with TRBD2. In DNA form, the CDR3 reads TGTGCCAGCAGCTTAGGCGGGGGATCGGGGGCCAACGTCCTGACTTTC. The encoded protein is CASSLGGGSGANVLTF.